This is a list of T cell receptor beta chains from one sample in a study of long-term antiretroviral therapy in people with HIV. Only in-frame clones appear in the TCRdb table, and some are missing; sequencing was by immunoSEQ multiplex PCR. The sample shows some 14,000 clones, 75% to 85% of them seen only once. The sample consisted of unsorted PBMCs, taken 3.1 years after starting antiretroviral therapy. The receptors shown here come from a man between 35 and 55 years old with HIV. Both conserved end residues are part of each CDR3. The D gene is left open where the match is weak. Expanded clones are given a class, and other clones once, few, many or no size at all.

d_call j_call v_call clone_size cdr3_aa cdr3_nt
- TRBJ1-1 TRBV7-9 few CASSLNTEAFF TGTGCCAGCAGCTTGAACACTGAAGCTTTCTTT
TRBD1 TRBJ2-3 TRBV27 - CASSLGTALRILDTQYF TGTGCCAGCAGCCTCGGGACAGCGCTGAGAATCTTAGATACGCAGTATTTT
- TRBJ1-2 TRBV2 - CASRRDEDYGYTF TGTGCCAGCCGCCGGGATGAGGACTATGGCTACACCTTC
TRBD2 TRBJ2-1 TRBV5-6 - CASSPGGGSRYNEQFF TGTGCCAGCAGCCCGGGGGGGGGTAGTCGGTACAATGAGCAGTTCTTC
- TRBJ1-2 TRBV5-6 once CASSTQQGDGYTF TGTGCCAGCAGCACACAACAGGGCGATGGCTACACCTTC
- TRBJ1-1 TRBV4-1 - CASSQGPVNTEAFF TGCGCCAGCAGCCAGGGCCCAGTGAACACTGAAGCTTTCTTT
- TRBJ1-5 TRBV19 - CASSIGEVNQPQHF TGTGCCAGTAGTATAGGAGAGGTGAATCAGCCCCAGCATTTT
TRBD2 TRBJ2-3 TRBV5-1 once CASSLEGGGADTQYF TGCGCCAGCAGCTTGGAAGGCGGGGGGGCCGATACGCAGTATTTT
- TRBJ2-6 TRBV7-9 - CASSLGSFGAGANVLTF TGTGCCAGCAGCTTAGGTTCTTTTGGTGCTGGGGCCAACGTCCTGACTTTC
- TRBJ2-1 TRBV4-1 - CASSQTGDEQFF TGCGCCAGCAGCCAGACCGGGGATGAGCAGTTCTTC
- TRBJ1-1 TRBV11-2 - CASSLGGWNTEAFF TGTGCCAGCAGCTTAGGCGGATGGAACACTGAAGCTTTCTTT
- TRBJ1-2 TRBV29-1 - CSGQSPNYGYTF TGCAGTGGACAGTCACCAAACTATGGCTACACCTTC
TRBD1 TRBJ1-4 TRBV9 few CASSPNPGQELFF TGTGCCAGCAGCCCCAATCCGGGACAGGAACTGTTTTTT
- TRBJ2-5 TRBV7-9 few CASSPGHKETQYF TGTGCCAGCAGCCCGGGTCACAAAGAGACCCAGTACTTC
- TRBJ2-7 TRBV5-4 - CASSLAGVYEQYF TGTGCCAGCAGCTTGGCCGGGGTCTACGAGCAGTACTTC
- TRBJ1-2 TRBV18 few CASSPGYGYTF TGTGCCAGCTCACCAGGATATGGCTACACCTTC
- TRBJ1-5 TRBV29-1 - CSAGDEGNQPQHF TGCAGCGCCGGGGATGAGGGCAATCAGCCCCAGCATTTT
TRBD1 TRBJ2-3 TRBV5-1 - CASSLQDRGTDTQYF TGCGCCAGCAGCTTGCAGGACAGGGGCACAGATACGCAGTATTTT
TRBD1 TRBJ1-1 TRBV2 - CASSYRGATEAFF TGTGCCAGCAGTTACAGGGGCGCCACTGAAGCTTTCTTT
- TRBJ1-6 TRBV5-6 - CASSLRGFSPGDNSPLHF TGTGCCAGCAGCTTGAGGGGGTTCAGCCCAGGGGATAATTCACCCCTCCACTTT
- TRBJ1-1 TRBV5-6 - CASSFRGTRMNTEAFF TGTGCCAGCAGCTTCCGGGGGACGCGGATGAACACTGAAGCTTTCTTT
- TRBJ1-2 TRBV6-1 - CASSQVPQAYGYTF TGTGCCAGCAGCCAGGTTCCGCAAGCCTATGGCTACACCTTC
TRBD1 TRBJ2-3 TRBV7-9 once CASSRYKGGVSTDTQYF TGTGCCAGCAGCCGCTACAAAGGGGGCGTTAGCACAGATACGCAGTATTTT
- TRBJ1-1 TRBV10-2 - CASSDRIDLNTEAFF TGCGCCAGCAGTGATCGGATCGACCTCAACACTGAAGCTTTCTTT
- TRBJ2-7 TRBV6-6 - CASSQSGSEQYF TGTGCCAGCAGTCAATCAGGGAGCGAGCAGTACTTC
TRBD1 TRBJ1-2 TRBV7-2 - CASSKQGYYGYTF TGTGCCAGCAGCAAACAGGGGTACTATGGCTACACCTTC
- TRBJ2-2 TRBV27 - CASSLVGALNTGELFF TGTGCCAGCAGTTTGGTGGGGGCACTGAACACCGGGGAGCTGTTTTTT
- TRBJ2-4 TRBV5-4 - CASSLQGAKNIQYF TGTGCCAGCAGCTTGCAGGGAGCCAAAAACATTCAGTACTTC
TRBD1 TRBJ2-2 TRBV5-1 - CASFNRDRGTGELFF TGCGCCAGCTTTAACCGGGACAGGGGGACCGGGGAGCTGTTTTTT
TRBD2 TRBJ2-1 TRBV5-4 - CASSLFSGGGGNEQFF TGTGCCAGCAGCCTTTTCAGCGGGGGGGGAGGTAATGAGCAGTTCTTC
- TRBJ1-6 TRBV6-5 - CASSYEGAGNSPLHF TGTGCCAGCAGTTACGAAGGCGCTGGTAATTCACCCCTCCACTTT
TRBD1 TRBJ1-2 TRBV7-9 few CASSPRTGEGYTF TGTGCCAGCAGCCCTCGGACAGGGGAAGGCTACACCTTC
- TRBJ2-7 TRBV9 - CASNPAGTPYEQYF TGTGCCAGCAACCCTGCCGGGACTCCATACGAGCAGTACTTC
- TRBJ2-7 TRBV7-8 - CASSLPTDTYEQYF TGTGCCAGCAGCTTACCGACAGACACCTACGAGCAGTACTTC
TRBD1 TRBJ2-1 TRBV19 - CASSRTGVSYNEQFF TGTGCCAGTAGTAGGACAGGGGTCTCCTACAATGAGCAGTTCTTC
- TRBJ1-5 TRBV10-2 - CASSVTSGEYGPQHF TGCGCCAGCAGTGTGACGTCCGGTGAATATGGACCCCAGCATTTT
- TRBJ2-7 TRBV5-6 once CASSLGSGFPYEQYF TGTGCCAGCAGCTTGGGGTCAGGGTTCCCCTACGAGCAGTACTTC
- TRBJ2-5 TRBV9 - CASSVEGAQETQYF TGTGCCAGCAGCGTGGAAGGGGCCCAAGAGACCCAGTACTTC
- TRBJ2-4 TRBV5-6 - CASSRDTLAKNIQYF TGTGCCAGCAGCCGGGACACTTTAGCCAAAAACATTCAGTACTTC
- TRBJ1-1 TRBV19 - CASSTRGPPEAFF TGTGCCAGTAGTACCCGGGGACCGCCTGAAGCTTTCTTT
- TRBJ1-5 TRBV2 - CASSAGGLGGNQPQHF TGTGCCAGCAGCGCCGGGGGCCTGGGGGGCAATCAGCCCCAGCATTTT
- TRBJ2-7 TRBV2 - CASSDRGHEQYF TGTGCCAGCAGTGATCGGGGGCACGAGCAGTACTTC
TRBD1 TRBJ1-2 TRBV25-1 few CASSEYGTGGGGGYTF TGTGCCAGCAGTGAATATGGGACAGGGGGCGGAGGTGGCTACACCTTC
- TRBJ1-4 TRBV7-9 once CASQRSWGGEKLFF TGTGCCAGCCAAAGGTCTTGGGGAGGGGAAAAACTGTTTTTT
- TRBJ1-5 TRBV30 few CAWSADSSNQPQHF TGTGCCTGGAGTGCCGACAGTAGCAATCAGCCCCAGCATTTT
- TRBJ1-4 TRBV13 - CASSLTGGEKLFF TGTGCCAGCAGCTTGACAGGAGGAGAAAAACTGTTTTTT